Listed here are 3 T cell receptor beta chains from one sample, sequenced in a study of cytomegalovirus exposure and HLA in healthy donors (dated by TCRdb to about 2017). The library was built by means of the immunoSEQ multiplex PCR assay. The multiplex PCR relied on a mix of 60 forward primers for TCR Vbeta segments and 13 reverse primers for TCR Jbeta segments. TCRdb provides this immuneACCESS table in a form limited to in-frame rearrangements. Some clones are lacking; in checked studies, under half of them reflect an unresolved V gene, and why the rest are absent is not known. The sample table records 140,000 or so clones; around two thirds of these occur just once. The ten largest clones take up 1.8% of the sample. Source material: PBMCs. The receptor source for this set is a male donor in good health and CMV-seronegative.

The chain couples TRBV27 to TRBJ1-5; 7 positions match TRBD1. Germline lookup yields CDR1 MNHEY and CDR2 SMNVEV (reference sequence). The ends lost 8 bases at V and 5 bases at J; junction bases unmatched: 3. The CDR3 extends over 12 amino acids. CDR3 in DNA: TGTGCCAGCCGGGACAGAGATCAGCCCCAGCATTTT. This translates into CASRDRDQPQHF.

The V call is TRBV5-4, the J call TRBJ1-2, with D perhaps TRBD1 (6 bases). CDR1 is SGHNT, CDR2 YYREEE, per germline (reference sequence). This CDR3 comprises 15 residues. The ends were cut back, 4 bases at V and 2 bases at J, with 15 bases in the middle. The CDR3 protein is CASSTGQLRNYGYTF. CDR3 coding DNA: TGTGCCAGCAGCACCGGACAGTTAAGAAACTATGGCTACACCTTC.

The chain links TRBV9 to TRBJ2-1; TRBD2 might be the D (6 bases). This CDR3 is 16 amino acids long. Germline CDR1 is SGDLS and CDR2 is YYNGEE. The ends were cut back, 0 bases at V and 2 bases at J, with 12 bases in the middle. CDR3 coding DNA: TGTGCCAGCAGCGTAGGGTCGGGGGTAACCTACAATGAGCAGTTCTTC. It translates to CASSVGSGVTYNEQFF.